The clone carrying this T cell receptor beta chain was counted at least ten times. This table comes from immunoSEQ multiplex PCR, and its TCRdb copy is limited to in-frame clones, with some not included. The table lists roughly 76,000 clones, around 90% of them singletons. This entry comes from a study of T cell changes during pregnancy in multiple sclerosis. The ends lost 7 bases at V and 9 bases at J; junction bases unmatched: 10. Germline V gene sequence: CDR1 MNHEY, CDR2 SVGAGI. The CDR3 is 14 residues long. The chain uses TRBV6-5 and TRBJ2-1; 9 nucleotides line up with TRBD2. The receptor was derived from a female donor with multiple sclerosis, enrolled in a pregnancy study. Specimen: CD4+ T cells from peripheral blood mononuclear cells, collected after pregnancy. This CDR3 is CASNQNSGRTEQFF. The CDR3 DNA is TGTGCCAGCAATCAGAATAGCGGGAGAACTGAGCAGTTCTTC.